This TCR beta chain is from a study of blood T cell repertoires in COVID-19. V dropped 7 bases and J dropped 0 bases, with 7 bases sitting between them. The CDR3 loop spans 12 amino acids. Germline V gives CDR1 SNHLY, CDR2 FYNNEI. Original processing notes: How many nucleated cells were present was estimated from reference gene primer amplification. Only in-frame clones appear in the TCRdb table, and some are missing; sequencing was by immunoSEQ multiplex PCR. V and J calls plus clone size are reproduced from that table; the DNA served to infer D and trimming. The sample contains about 430,000 clones, roughly 90% of which appear only once.

The chain is built from TRBV2 and TRBJ2-7, with D hard to call. This TCR derives from a woman younger than 35 who had been exposed to COVID-19. Sequenced material: PBMCs or T cells enriched from blood (not recorded which). The CDR3 loop reads CASNFHSYEQYF. As DNA, the CDR3 is TGTGCCAGCAACTTCCACTCCTACGAGCAGTACTTC.